Listed below are T cell receptor beta chains from one sample, sequenced in a study of blood T cells in healthy people across ages. Each CDR3 protein gets one entry after TCRdb re-called the 5' RACE reads with MiXCR. The table records more than 1.4 million distinct CDR3 sequences, about 43% of them present only once. Source material: blood. The origin of the receptors is a woman younger than 30 in good health. The CDR3 runs from the conserved cysteine through the conserved F or W. Clone size is shown for a subset of rows, as once, few, many or a class of expanded clone.

TRBJ2-3 TRBV6-1 . CASKRTTSDTQYF
TRBJ2-1 TRBV4-1 few CASSQESGPVYNEQFF
TRBJ2-1 TRBV24-1 . CATSDPQGASYNEQFF
TRBJ1-1 TRBV2 . CASSGRGVSFF
TRBJ2-1 TRBV25-1 . CASSSPDRGTGETQFF
TRBJ2-7 TRBV7-2 . CASSVYGREYEQYF
TRBJ1-1 TRBV10-3 . CATDTGMNTEAFF
TRBJ2-7 TRBV5-1 once CASSGGTEGSYEQYF
. TRBV5-1 . CASSLARAGLSSNEQYF
TRBJ2-3 TRBV10-1 . CASSRGPAGGSDTQYF
TRBJ2-7 TRBV9 . CASSPPGAAHEQYF
TRBJ2-7 TRBV28 . CASSPRGKKSYEQYF
TRBJ2-4 TRBV20-1 once CSAREGVVKNIQYF
TRBJ1-6 TRBV7-2 . CASSLTRGTGGINSPLHF
TRBJ1-1 TRBV20-1 . CSARSAGGFLPNTEAFF
TRBJ2-7 TRBV15 . CATSSQRGYEQYF
TRBJ2-3 TRBV20-1 . CSARSTSGESTDTQYF
TRBJ2-5 TRBV11-2 . CASSLLGKQTQYF
TRBJ1-4 TRBV6-5 . CASSFSRGVGNEKLFF
. TRBV20-1 few CSAGVPRGHNEQYF
TRBJ1-1 TRBV12-3/TRBV12-4 . CASSLNDRQNTEAFF
TRBJ2-5 TRBV12-3/TRBV12-4 . CASSYFWTSDRTQYF
TRBJ2-5 TRBV6-6 . CASSYSTVSEQYF
TRBJ2-3 TRBV20-1 . CSAFPDYIGPDTQYF
. TRBV28 . CATGGQGDEQYF
. TRBV12-3/TRBV12-4 . CASSPGRGRDEQYF
TRBJ2-1 TRBV20-1 . CSAGTSGRSEQFF
. TRBV27 . CASSLSRSSYNEQYF
. TRBV7-9 . CASSRTETHEQYF
TRBJ1-2 TRBV4-1 . CASSQDLPPTERQGYGYTF
TRBJ2-7 TRBV28 . CASRGTGLSYEQYF
TRBJ1-2 TRBV6-1 few CASSEAGASYGYTF
TRBJ1-2 TRBV4-3 once CASSQRDREHGYTF
TRBJ2-2 TRBV7-2 . CASSPYGAGVTGELFF
TRBJ1-2 TRBV10-3 . CAISASTGDYDYTF
TRBJ1-2 TRBV7-6 few CASSRTGGWGYTF
TRBJ1-4 TRBV9 . CASSNRGAPNEKLFF
TRBJ2-3 TRBV10-3 . CAISGGGKADTQYF
TRBJ2-1 TRBV9 . CTSSVVVGGTYNEQFF
TRBJ2-1 TRBV9 few CASSVGWRLSSYNEQFF
TRBJ2-1 TRBV10-3 few CAISGSSGSAYNEQFF
TRBJ1-2 TRBV18 . CASSPGVNDYGYTF
TRBJ2-5 TRBV18 once CASSPPRRGGDNEQYF
TRBJ2-5 TRBV14 few CASSQAAETQYF
TRBJ1-6 TRBV20-1 few CSARGDVLGNSPLHF
TRBJ2-5 TRBV28 few CASSGGDSLGLTQYF
TRBJ2-1 TRBV7-2 . CASSLAVLASGDHNEQFF
TRBJ2-1 TRBV6-2/TRBV6-3 few CASTISGGRYNEQFF
TRBJ2-5 TRBV4-1 . CASSQGAGIGETQYF
TRBJ2-7 TRBV15 . CATSSDRGVSYEQYF
TRBJ1-4 TRBV4-1 . CASSPLQGGGGDEKLFF
TRBJ2-5 TRBV6-5 . CASSSWSAGQETQYF
TRBJ2-5 TRBV7-2 few CASSLDWRKETQYF
. TRBV20-1 . CSARGRGSGGTQYF
TRBJ2-1 TRBV29-1 . CSAYGQGFGEQFF
TRBJ2-1 TRBV5-1 many CASSLVEINHEQFF
TRBJ2-1 TRBV19 . CASRVLAGDYNEQFF
TRBJ2-5 TRBV4-1 few CASSQVLAGAETQYF
TRBJ2-1 TRBV2 . CASTLGTGPYNEQFF
TRBJ1-2 TRBV5-1 . CASSLDQGAGGYTF